This is a list of T cell receptor beta chains from one sample in a study of PD-1 blockade in classical Hodgkin lymphoma. Sequencing was performed with immunoSEQ multiplex PCR; in TCRdb, only in-frame clones are kept and a portion is missing. This table holds 15,000 to 20,000 clones, roughly 77% found once. The sequences come from peripheral blood mononuclear cells (PBMCs), collected before the second cycle of nivolumab. The receptor set was obtained from a human donor with classical Hodgkin lymphoma. Each CDR3 is given with its conserved first and last residue. A D gene is named only where the DNA matches it firmly. Size tells how often a clone was seen (once, few, many) or the class of an expanded clone, and some rows leave it out.

>.|.|TRBV9|TRBJ2-6
TGTGCCAGCAGCGTAGTGGGGGCTGGGGCCAACGTCCTGACTTTC
CASSVVGAGANVLTF
>.|.|TRBV2|TRBJ2-7
TGTGCCAGCATGTCGGGGCAGAGCTACGAGCAGTACTTC
CASMSGQSYEQYF
>.|.|TRBV5-1|TRBJ2-3
TGCGCCACTGCGGGACAACAACTCACAGATACGCAGTATTTT
CATAGQQLTDTQYF
>.|.|TRBV10-3|TRBJ1-2
TGTGCCATCAGTGATAAAGGGAACTATGGCTACACCTTC
CAISDKGNYGYTF
>.|TRBD2|TRBV13|TRBJ2-7
TGTGCCAGCAGCCGAGCGGGAGCGGTCTACGAGCAGTACTTC
CASSRAGAVYEQYF
>.|TRBD1|TRBV2|TRBJ2-5
TGTGCCAGCAGTGAAAGAGGGTCAGGGGGCGGTGAGACCCAGTACTTC
CASSERGSGGGETQYF
>.|TRBD2|TRBV13|TRBJ2-3
TGTGCCAGCAGCTTAGTTGCGGGAGCAGGAGGTAATACGCAGTATTTT
CASSLVAGAGGNTQYF
>.|.|TRBV5-4|TRBJ2-2
TGTGCCAGCAGCGAACCGGGACTGGGAGTTTCCGGGGAGCTGTTTTTT
CASSEPGLGVSGELFF
>.|TRBD1|TRBV9|TRBJ1-5
TGTGCCAGCGGACAGGGACTCAATCAGCCCCAGCATTTT
CASGQGLNQPQHF
>.|.|TRBV5-6|TRBJ1-4
TGTGCCAGCAGCTTGGAGGGACGGCTATTAGAACTGTTTTTT
CASSLEGRLLELFF
>.|TRBD1|TRBV5-1|TRBJ2-7
TGCGCCAGCACCCCGTGGACAGGGGGCCACGAGCAGTACTTC
CASTPWTGGHEQYF
>.|TRBD1|TRBV16|TRBJ2-5
TGTGCCAGCAGCCAACCGACGGACAGGGGGCTGAGGGAGACCCAGTACTTC
CASSQPTDRGLRETQYF
>medium-sized|TRBD2|TRBV4-3|TRBJ2-1
TGCGCCAGCAGCCAATGGACTAGCTCCGATGAGCAGTTCTTC
CASSQWTSSDEQFF
>.|.|TRBV28|TRBJ2-7
TGTGCCAGCAGTTTGACTAGTCTCGAGCAGTACTTC
CASSLTSLEQYF
>.|TRBD1|TRBV10-3|TRBJ1-2
TGTGCCATCAGTGAGTGGGGACAGGGGAGCTATGGCTACACCTTC
CAISEWGQGSYGYTF
>.|TRBD1|TRBV4-1|TRBJ1-5
TGCGCCAGCAGCCAAGAGCTCAGGACAGGGGGCTCGAGGGATCAGCCCCAGCATTTT
CASSQELRTGGSRDQPQHF
>.|.|TRBV5-4|TRBJ2-7
TGTGCCAGCAGCTTGGGGCGGGGGCAGGGGCGGGAAGACGAGCAGTACTTC
CASSLGRGQGREDEQYF
>.|.|TRBV30|TRBJ1-3
TGTGCCTGGAGTGTAAGTGGAAACACCATATATTTT
CAWSVSGNTIYF
>.|.|TRBV11-2|TRBJ2-3
TGTGCCAGCAGCCCCGACAGAGTCACAGATACGCAGTATTTT
CASSPDRVTDTQYF
>.|.|TRBV5-1|TRBJ2-3
TGCGCCAGCAGCTTTATCAGGAGTGGCACAGATACGCAGTATTTT
CASSFIRSGTDTQYF
>.|.|TRBV4-1|TRBJ2-1
TGCGCCAGCAGCCAGGGGTATGAGCAGTTCTTC
CASSQGYEQFF
>.|.|TRBV30|TRBJ1-6
TGTGCCTGGACGGGGACCTCCAATTCACCCCTCCACTTT
CAWTGTSNSPLHF
>.|.|TRBV7-9|TRBJ2-2
TGTGCCAGCAGCTTAGCTGGGAAGAATAGCGGCGGGGAGCTGTTTTTT
CASSLAGKNSGGELFF
>.|TRBD1|TRBV9|TRBJ2-2
TGTGCCAGCAGCCCCGGGACAGATAGGGGGGAGCTGTTTTTT
CASSPGTDRGELFF
>.|.|TRBV4-3|TRBJ1-2
TGCGCCAGCAGCCAAGAGCGCGGGATTTATGGATCGGGCTACACCTTC
CASSQERGIYGSGYTF
>.|.|TRBV11-3|TRBJ2-1
TGTGCCAGCAGCTTAGAGTGGGACCCAAACTACAATGAGCAGTTCTTC
CASSLEWDPNYNEQFF
>.|.|TRBV30|TRBJ2-2
TGTGCCTGGAGTGTATACGCGAACACCGGGGAGCTGTTTTTT
CAWSVYANTGELFF
>.|TRBD1|TRBV30|TRBJ1-4
TGTGCCTGGACTGGACAGGCGAATGAAAAACTGTTTTTT
CAWTGQANEKLFF
>.|.|TRBV9|TRBJ1-3
TGTGCCAGCAGCAAGGGGGAGTCCTCTGGAAACACCATATATTTT
CASSKGESSGNTIYF
>.|.|TRBV19|TRBJ1-5
TGTGCCAGTAGTATCCGGGGGGTTCAGCCCCAGCATTTT
CASSIRGVQPQHF
>.|.|TRBV18|TRBJ1-2
TGTGCCAGCTCCCAACCAGGCTTAGCGGGAAACTATGGCTACACCTTC
CASSQPGLAGNYGYTF
>few|.|TRBV19|TRBJ2-7
TGTGCCAGTAGTATCAAGGCGGCCTCCTACGAGCAGTACTTC
CASSIKAASYEQYF
>.|.|TRBV4-3|TRBJ1-2
TGCGCCAGCAGCCAAGATTACCAGCGGGGCTATGGCTACACCTTC
CASSQDYQRGYGYTF
>few|.|TRBV9|TRBJ1-1
TGTGCCAGCAGCGTAGATCTGAACACTGAAGCTTTCTTT
CASSVDLNTEAFF
>few|.|TRBV18|TRBJ1-5
TGTGCCAGCTCACTCCGGGCAGGGCATCAGCCCCAGCATTTT
CASSLRAGHQPQHF
>.|.|TRBV2|TRBJ2-5
TGTGCCAGCAGCCAAGAAGAGACCCAGTACTTC
CASSQEETQYF
>.|TRBD2|TRBV9|TRBJ2-2
TGTGCCAGCAGCGGGTACGGGAGGGCCGCCGGGGAGCTGTTTTTT
CASSGYGRAAGELFF
>once|.|TRBV7-9|TRBJ2-2
TGTGCCAGCAGCTTATTGGGTGGCGGGGAGCTGTTTTTT
CASSLLGGGELFF
>once|TRBD2|TRBV29-1|TRBJ2-3
TGCAGCGTTGAGACGGGAGGGAGCACAGATACGCAGTATTTT
CSVETGGSTDTQYF
>few|TRBD1|TRBV30|TRBJ2-7
TGTGCCTGGAGTGTTGGACAGGGCTACGAGCAGTACTTC
CAWSVGQGYEQYF
>.|.|TRBV4-3|TRBJ1-1
TGCGCCAGCTCCGAGTTCGTGAACACTGAAGCTTTCTTT
CASSEFVNTEAFF
>.|.|TRBV27|TRBJ1-4
TGTGCCAGCAGTTTGGGGCAGGGTGGTGAAAAACTGTTTTTT
CASSLGQGGEKLFF
>.|.|TRBV11-3|TRBJ2-3
TGTGCCAGCAGCCAACAGGGAAGTCAAGCAGATACGCAGTATTTT
CASSQQGSQADTQYF
>.|.|TRBV9|TRBJ2-3
TGTGCCAGCAGCGTAGCAGGTTTCCTCAGGGGAGATACGCAGTATTTT
CASSVAGFLRGDTQYF
>.|.|TRBV5-6|TRBJ1-2
TGTGCCAGCAGCTTGGCCAACACCCGCAGAATCTATGGCTACACCTTC
CASSLANTRRIYGYTF
>.|.|TRBV15|TRBJ1-2
TGTGCCACCAGCAGGGGGGGAGGCTATGGCTACACCTTC
CATSRGGGYGYTF
>.|.|TRBV28|TRBJ1-1
TGTGCCAGCAGTTTGGGTAAGGGACCCCCTGAAGCTTTCTTT
CASSLGKGPPEAFF
>.|.|TRBV6-1|TRBJ1-5
TGTGCCAGCAGTGAAAAGATGAACAGTAGATCTTATATCAATCAGCCCCAGCATTTT
CASSEKMNSRSYINQPQHF
>.|TRBD2|TRBV4-3|TRBJ2-5
TGCGCCAGCAGCCATACTAGCGGGGCACAAGAGACCCAGTACTTC
CASSHTSGAQETQYF
>once|TRBD1|TRBV27|TRBJ2-7
TGTGCCAGCCGCCGGGACAGGGTAACCTACGAGCAGTACTTC
CASRRDRVTYEQYF
>.|.|TRBV10-1|TRBJ1-1
TGCGCCAGCTCCCGGCGGGCAGGATTCGAAGCTTTCTTT
CASSRRAGFEAFF
>.|.|TRBV21-1|TRBJ2-7
TGTGCCAGCAGCAAAGGGGCGGGAGGGCCCCAAGGAAACGAGCAGTACTTC
CASSKGAGGPQGNEQYF
>.|TRBD1|TRBV7-7|TRBJ2-1
TGTGCCAGCAGCTTACTCGGACAGGGGGCCTACAATGAGCAGTTCTTC
CASSLLGQGAYNEQFF
>.|.|TRBV10-1|TRBJ1-1
TGCGCCAGCAGTGAGTCTGTAGGTTGGGCTTTCTTT
CASSESVGWAFF
>.|TRBD2|TRBV4-3|TRBJ2-3
TGCGCCAGCAGCCAAGATTGGACTAGCGGGAGTTTAGATACGCAGTATTTT
CASSQDWTSGSLDTQYF
>.|TRBD1|TRBV5-4|TRBJ1-2
TGTGCCAGCAGCTTGGGGTTTGTGGGGCAGGGGGCTTCTGGCTACACCTTC
CASSLGFVGQGASGYTF
>.|TRBD2|TRBV6-6|TRBJ2-5
TGTGCCAGCAGGTGGGGGGGGTCATTAGGGGAGACCCAGTACTTC
CASRWGGSLGETQYF
>few|.|TRBV5-1|TRBJ2-1
TGCGCCAGCAGCTCCCTGAGTAGCGGTAATGAGCAGTTCTTC
CASSSLSSGNEQFF